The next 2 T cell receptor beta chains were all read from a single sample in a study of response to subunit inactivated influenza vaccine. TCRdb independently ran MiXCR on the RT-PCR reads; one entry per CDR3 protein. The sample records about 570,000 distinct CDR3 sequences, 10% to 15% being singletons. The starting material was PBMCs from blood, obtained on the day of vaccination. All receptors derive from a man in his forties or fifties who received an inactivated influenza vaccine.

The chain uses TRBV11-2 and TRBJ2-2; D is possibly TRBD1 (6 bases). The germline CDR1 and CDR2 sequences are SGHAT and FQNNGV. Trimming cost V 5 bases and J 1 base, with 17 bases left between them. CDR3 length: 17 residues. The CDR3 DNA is TGTGCCAGCAGCGGGATAAGACAGGTTGTGAACACCGGGGAGCTGTTTTTT. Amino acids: CASSGIRQVVNTGELFF.

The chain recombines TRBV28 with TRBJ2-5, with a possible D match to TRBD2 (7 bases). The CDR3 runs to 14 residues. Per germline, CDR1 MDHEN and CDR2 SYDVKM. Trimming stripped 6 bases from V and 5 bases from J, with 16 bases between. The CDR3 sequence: CASSLGGAWETQYF. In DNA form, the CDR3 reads TGTGCCAGCAGCTTGGGGGGGGCTTGGGAGACCCAGTACTTC.